One and the same sample provided the 21 T cell receptor beta chains below, sequenced in a study of T cells in Graves' hyperthyroidism and ophthalmopathy. It was RNA transcripts that yielded the amplified TCR beta CDR3 regions. The HTBI primer set drove a first-round RT-PCR of the TCR CDR3. TCRdb called the multiplex PCR reads again in MiXCR, with one record for every CDR3 protein. In the table there are approximately 610,000 distinct CDR3 sequences, under 15% of which are singletons. Specimen: blood. The receptors shown here come from a woman aged 40 to 50 with Graves' ophthalmopathy.

The chain has TRBV13 and TRBJ1-1; D uncertain. CDR3 length: 14 amino acids. The V gene lost 2 bases and the J gene lost 1 base, with 8 bases spanning the gap. From germline, CDR1 is PRHDT and CDR2 FYEKMQ (reference sequence). The CDR3 sequence is CASSLRQSNTEAFF. The CDR3 DNA sequence: TGTGCCAGCAGCTTACGTCAGTCGAACACTGAAGCTTTCTTT.

The table lists this clonotype with a few counts. V gene TRBV6-4 combines with J gene TRBJ2-2; 9 bases fit TRBD2. The CDR3 has 15 amino acids. Germline-derived CDR1 and CDR2 are MRHNA and SNTAGT. V was pared by 5 bases and J by 6 bases, with 7 bases of the junction left unmatched. In DNA, the CDR3 is TGTGCCAGCAGTTACGGGCTAGCGGGATCCGGGGAGCTGTTTTTT. Translating gives CASSYGLAGSGELFF.

This clonotype appeared many times. The V call is TRBV28, the J call TRBJ1-1, with D possibly being TRBD1 (5 bases). Germline CDR1 and CDR2: MDHEN and SYDVKM. Trimming left V 5 bases short and J 0 bases short, with 10 bases between. The CDR3 loop spans 14 amino acids. DNA for the CDR3: TGTGCCAGCAGTCTCCGGGACCTGAACACTGAAGCTTTCTTT. Translation gives CASSLRDLNTEAFF.

This clonotype has at least ten counts. The rearrangement uses TRBV7-2 and TRBJ1-2; D is unresolved. This CDR3 region has 14 residues. CDR1 is SGHTA, CDR2 FQGNSA, per germline. V lost 5 bases and J 6 bases, leaving 16 bases between the germline ends. This CDR3 is CASSPTPARNGYTF. CDR3 DNA: TGTGCCAGCAGCCCCACCCCCGCGAGGAATGGCTACACCTTC.

Ten or more counts support this clonotype. The V and J genes are TRBV7-2 and TRBJ2-4; D is unresolved. Trimming took 2 bases from V and 10 from J, leaving 18 bases between them. Germline lookup yields CDR1 SGHTA and CDR2 FQGNSA. The length of the CDR3 is 15 residues. The CDR3 coding sequence is TGTGCCAGCAGCTTAAACCCAGGCAATGATGAGATTCAGTACTTC. It translates to CASSLNPGNDEIQYF.

This clonotype has just a few counts. The chain is built from TRBV9 and TRBJ2-2, with TRBD2 as a possible D gene (7 bases). The germline gives CDR1 SGDLS, CDR2 YYNGEE. The CDR3 loop spans 15 amino acids. V dropped 0 bases and J dropped 6 bases, with 12 bases sitting between them. CDR3 in amino acids: CASSVGGGAAGELFF. CDR3 in DNA: TGTGCCAGCAGCGTAGGGGGGGGCGCAGCCGGGGAGCTGTTTTTT.

This clonotype has at least ten counts. The CDR3 bases are TGCAGTGCTAGACAGGGGGTTGAAGCTTTCTTT. Its translation: CSARQGVEAFF. This rearrangement joins TRBV20-1 to TRBJ1-1, with 7 bases that match TRBD1. The CDR3 spans 11 residues. CDR1 and CDR2 (germline): DFQATT, SNEGSKA (reference sequence). The V segment lost 2 bases and the J segment 7 bases; nucleotides outside the gene matches: 1.

This clonotype was observed at least ten times. The chain employs TRBV6-1 and TRBJ2-7; no definite D call. CDR1 MNHNS and CDR2 SASEGT come from the germline V gene. The CDR3 runs to 14 residues. Trimming pared 8 bases from V and 4 bases from J, leaving 18 bases between. The CDR3 region is CASRVYSTSYEQYF. CDR3 coding DNA: TGTGCCAGCCGTGTATATTCCACCAGTTACGAGCAGTACTTC.

Ten or more counts support this clonotype. This chain joins TRBV6-1 and TRBJ2-5, with D possibly TRBD2 on 6 matching bases. Trimming removed 1 base from V and 4 bases from J, with 10 bases in between. The V gene's germline CDR1 is MNHNS and CDR2 SASEGT. The CDR3 loop spans 14 amino acids. CDR3 in DNA: TGTGCCAGCAGTGAAGGGAGGGTTGCAGAGACCCAGTACTTC. It codes for CASSEGRVAETQYF.

This clonotype was recorded many times. This chain joins TRBV11-1 and TRBJ1-5; 7 nucleotides line up with TRBD1. The CDR3 contains 16 residues. After removal of 1 base from V and 4 bases from J, the junction contained 7 bases not matched to a gene. Germline CDR1 SGHAT, CDR2 FQDESV (reference sequence). The CDR3: CASSLGTGVGNQPQHF. The CDR3 bases are TGTGCCAGCAGCTTAGGAACAGGGGTAGGAAATCAGCCCCAGCATTTT.

CDR3 region: CASSQDGDSSYEQYF. CDR3 nucleotides: TGTGCCAGCAGCCAAGACGGGGACAGCTCCTACGAGCAGTACTTC. The chain uses TRBV3-1 and TRBJ2-7; 7 bases fit TRBD1. CDR1 LGHDT and CDR2 YNNKEL come from the germline V gene (reference sequence). The CDR3 is 15 amino acids. J lost 0 bases, V lost 0 bases, and 2 bases had no gene match.

The V call is TRBV5-1, the J call TRBJ2-7; TRBD1 agrees at 10 bases. CDR3 length: 15 residues. V lost 4 bases, J lost 7 bases, and 11 bases stayed unmatched. Germline CDR1 reads SGHRS; CDR2 reads YFSETQ. CDR3 amino acids: CASSPRTGGIGEQYF. The CDR3 DNA sequence: TGCGCCAGCAGCCCCAGGACAGGGGGGATCGGGGAGCAGTACTTC.

This clonotype was counted ten times or more. This chain connects TRBV2 to TRBJ1-1; D remains unclear. V gave up 8 bases and J gave up 12 bases, with 19 bases separating them. Germline V gene sequence: CDR1 SNHLY, CDR2 FYNNEI. CDR3 length: 12 amino acids. In DNA form, the CDR3 reads TGTGCCAGCCCGCTGGGTCGAAGGACCCCTTTCTTT. Protein sequence: CASPLGRRTPFF.

This chain uses TRBV20-1 with TRBJ2-5; D uncertain. V gave up 3 bases and J gave up 5 bases, with 13 bases separating them. The CDR3 totals 13 residues. Germline V gene data show CDR1 as DFQATT and CDR2 as SNEGSKA (reference sequence). CDR3 coding DNA: TGCAGTGCTAGCCCCTGGTCGCGGGAGACCCAGTACTTC. It yields the protein CSASPWSRETQYF.

This clonotype has ten or more counts. The chain couples TRBV28 to TRBJ2-5; possibly TRBD2 for D (5 bases). The CDR3 spans 13 residues. Per germline, CDR1 MDHEN and CDR2 SYDVKM. V shed 7 bases and J shed 0 bases, with 9 bases lying between them. The CDR3 nucleotides are TGTGCCAGCAAAACCGGGAACCAAGAGACCCAGTACTTC. Translating gives CASKTGNQETQYF.

This clonotype was found many times. The chain combines TRBV28 with TRBJ1-1, with unresolved D. The V end lost 7 bases, the J end lost 2 bases, and 5 bases lay between the germline ends. Germline V gene lookup returns CDR1 MDHEN and CDR2 SYDVKM. The CDR3 has 11 amino acids. The CDR3 nucleotides read TGTGCCAGCAACAGTAACACTGAAGCTTTCTTT. Its translation is CASNSNTEAFF.

This clonotype occurred many times. This sequence joins TRBV7-6 and TRBJ1-1; 8 bases are shared with TRBD1. Germline trimming cut 5 bases from V and 8 bases from J; bases unmatched to any gene: 7. The length of the CDR3 is 13 residues. Germline CDR1 SGHVS, CDR2 FNYEAQ. CDR3 DNA sequence: TGTGCCAGCAGCCATCGGACAGGGCGCGAAGCTTTCTTT. This codes for CASSHRTGREAFF.

The chain employs TRBV6-2 or TRBV6-3 and TRBJ1-2; 9 nucleotides agree with TRBD1. Looked up from germline, CDR1 is MNHEY and CDR2 is SVGEGT. Unmatched junction bases numbered 7, after V lost 6 bases and J lost 8 bases. This CDR3 has 13 amino acids. The chain's CDR3 is CASRSGTGTGYTF. The DNA for the CDR3 is TGTGCCAGCAGGTCCGGGACAGGGACCGGCTACACCTTC.

This clonotype has at least ten counts. CDR3: CASSSTTRDRDYEQYF. The DNA of the CDR3 is TGTGCCAGCAGCTCGACTACGAGGGACAGGGACTACGAGCAGTACTTC. This chain connects TRBV7-9 to TRBJ2-7; 9 bases are a match to TRBD1. Germline CDR1 is SEHNR and CDR2 is FQNEAQ (reference sequence). The V gene end was trimmed by 4 bases and the J gene end by 3 bases; junction bases not matched to a gene: 10. CDR3 length equals 16 residues.

In this sample, this clonotype turned up many times. This rearrangement joins TRBV6-2 or TRBV6-3 to TRBJ2-7; the D is unclear. CDR1 MNHEY and CDR2 SVGEGT come from the germline V gene. V gave up 6 bases and J gave up 2 bases, with 20 bases separating them. The CDR3 is 16 amino acids. The CDR3 DNA reads TGTGCCAGCAGCTCCCACAGCGATTTGTCTACCTACGAGCAGTACTTC. Protein sequence: CASSSHSDLSTYEQYF.

This clonotype was observed many times. J is TRBJ2-7 and V is TRBV6-2 or TRBV6-3; unclear D gene. The CDR3 covers 16 residues. Germline V lookup: CDR1 MNHEY, CDR2 SVGEGT. V lost 0 bases and J lost 0, with 12 bases in between. CDR3 residues: CASSYSAVKYSYEQYF. The CDR3 DNA reads as TGTGCCAGCAGTTACTCTGCCGTCAAATACTCCTACGAGCAGTACTTC.